The 15 T cell receptor beta chains reported below all come from one sample, sequenced in a study of a mutant IDH1 vaccine in newly diagnosed glioma. TCRdb's table, derived via immunoSEQ multiplex PCR, lists solely in-frame clones and lacks some. This table holds 100,000 to 120,000 clones, approximately 87% found once. Noted time point: week 11, during vaccination. What each vaccine dose contained was 300 ug of mutant IDH1 20-mer peptide, accompanied by topical imiquimod. The antigens of these receptors remain unknown. Specimen: PBMCs, collected from a glioma patient whose treatment included an IDH1 peptide vaccine. These receptor sequences come from a woman aged 45-65 years with glioma.

The V gene is TRBV7-9, the J gene TRBJ2-3; a weak D match, TRBD1 (5 bases). Germline V gene lookup returns CDR1 SEHNR and CDR2 FQNEAQ (reference sequence). Trimming stripped 3 bases from V and 4 bases from J, with 11 bases between. There are 14 residues in the CDR3. The CDR3 sequence is CASSLTDLADTQYF. In DNA form, the CDR3 reads TGTGCCAGCAGCTTGACAGACTTGGCAGATACGCAGTATTTT.

The chain couples TRBV7-2 to TRBJ2-7; possible D gene TRBD2, 6 bases. Germline-derived CDR1 and CDR2 are SGHTA and FQGNSA. CDR3 size: 16 residues. V lost 2 bases to trimming and J lost 2 bases, with 16 bases between them. The CDR3 protein is CASSLLLGKRAYEQYF. CDR3 bases: TGTGCCAGCAGCTTATTATTGGGTAAGCGGGCCTACGAGCAGTACTTC.

This chain uses TRBV29-1 with TRBJ2-7, with D possibly being TRBD1 (5 bases). Germline values: CDR1 SQVTM, CDR2 ANQGSEA. Trimming took 4 bases from V and 6 from J, leaving 19 bases between them. CDR3 size: 14 residues. The CDR3 sequence: CSVAPDTGRAEQYF. CDR3 bases: TGCAGCGTTGCGCCCGACACGGGCAGGGCCGAGCAGTACTTC.

V gene TRBV10-3 combines with J gene TRBJ2-7; D unclear. The CDR3 is 13 residues long. Trimming removed 0 bases from V and 6 bases from J, with 9 bases in between. Germline loops: CDR1 ENHRY, CDR2 SYGVKD. Written as DNA, the CDR3 is TGTGCCATCAGTGAGTCAGTGCCCGGCGAGCAGTACTTC. It translates to CAISESVPGEQYF.

This chain links TRBV7-9 with TRBJ1-1, with a possible D match to TRBD1 (6 bases). The CDR3 sequence is 18 residues long. Trimming left V 4 bases short and J 2 bases short, with 23 bases between. Germline-derived CDR1 and CDR2 are SEHNR and FQNEAQ (reference sequence). Written as DNA, the CDR3 is TGTGCCAGCAGCTCCCCCCGGGGGCGCCAAGTCCTCAACACTGAAGCTTTCTTT. Translating gives CASSSPRGRQVLNTEAFF.

This clone was observed a handful of times. V and J are TRBV5-1 and TRBJ2-7, with D perhaps matching TRBD1 (5 bases). The V gene lost 0 bases and the J gene lost 0 bases, with 22 bases spanning the gap. Per germline, CDR1 SGHRS and CDR2 YFSETQ. The CDR3 extends over 19 amino acids. The DNA of the CDR3 is TGCGCCAGCAGCTTGGTGTCGGGCGGACACCCCAGGAGCTCCTACGAGCAGTACTTC. It encodes CASSLVSGGHPRSSYEQYF. Full variable domain (remainder filled in from reference TRBV5-1 and TRBJ2-7): KAGVTQTPRYLIKTRGQQVTLSCSPISGHRSVSWYQQTPGQGLQFLFEYFSETQRNKGNFPGRFSGRQFSNSRSEMNVSTLELGDSALYLCASSLVSGGHPRSSYEQYFGPGTRLTVT.

The chain uses TRBV6-1 and TRBJ1-1; no clear D. The germline V gene has CDR1 MNHNS and CDR2 SASEGT. V dropped 8 bases and J dropped 5 bases, with 9 bases sitting between them. CDR3 size: 11 residues. CDR3 amino acids: CASGWGTEAFF. CDR3 nucleotide sequence: TGTGCCAGCGGCTGGGGAACTGAAGCTTTCTTT.

The chain combines TRBV5-1 with TRBJ2-3; weak D call: TRBD1 (6 bases). This CDR3 is built from 14 residues. Deletions cut 4 bases from V and 0 bases from J, with 9 bases between. The germline gives CDR1 SGHRS, CDR2 YFSETQ. The CDR3 loop reads CASSPDSSTDTQYF. CDR3 DNA: TGCGCCAGCAGCCCGGACAGTAGCACAGATACGCAGTATTTT.

The V gene is TRBV7-2, the J gene TRBJ2-4, with TRBD2 matching 13 bases. V was clipped by 1 base and J by 2 bases; unmatched bases: 8. Germline-derived CDR1 and CDR2 are SGHTA and FQGNSA. This CDR3 region has 19 residues. This CDR3 is CASSLGSGTSGTTKNIQYF. Here the CDR3 DNA reads TGTGCCAGCAGCTTAGGGTCCGGGACTAGCGGGACGACCAAAAACATTCAGTACTTC.

This rearrangement joins TRBV15 to TRBJ2-2; D may be TRBD2 (5 bases). Trimming shortened V by 8 bases and J by 0 bases, and 10 bases separated the two germline ends. Per germline, CDR1 LNHNV and CDR2 YYDKDF (reference sequence). The CDR3 runs to 14 residues. The CDR3 here is CATAGLTNTGELFF. In DNA form, the CDR3 reads TGTGCCACCGCAGGACTTACGAACACCGGGGAGCTGTTTTTT. Using reference TRBV15 and TRBJ2-2 for the parts outside the CDR3, the full variable domain is DAMVIQNPRYQVTQFGKPVTLSCSQTLNHNVMYWYQQKSSQAPKLLFHYYDKDFNNEADTPDNFQSRRPNTSFCFLDIRSPGLGDTAMYLCATAGLTNTGELFFGEGSRLTVL.

This clone was seen only once. This chain links TRBV28 with TRBJ1-2; possible D gene TRBD1, 5 bases. This CDR3 region has 14 residues. Germline values: CDR1 MDHEN, CDR2 SYDVKM. V dropped 3 bases and J dropped 4 bases, with 12 bases sitting between them. The CDR3 sequence: CASSFGGVTYGYTF. CDR3 bases: TGTGCCAGCAGTTTTGGGGGAGTTACCTATGGCTACACCTTC.

The V call is TRBV7-8, the J call TRBJ1-1; D possibly corresponds to TRBD1 (5 bases). Germline CDR1 reads SGHVS; CDR2 reads FQNEAQ. The CDR3 extends over 14 amino acids. V shed 1 base and J shed 1 base, with 7 bases lying between them. CDR3 sequence: CASSLEQENTEAFF. For the CDR3, the DNA is TGTGCCAGCAGCTTAGAACAGGAGAACACTGAAGCTTTCTTT.

This chain uses TRBV5-4 with TRBJ2-5; 11 nucleotides match TRBD1. After removal of 0 bases from V and 6 bases from J, the junction contained 4 bases not matched to a gene. This CDR3 is 15 amino acids long. The V gene's germline CDR1 is SGHNT and CDR2 YYREEE (reference sequence). CDR3 sequence (DNA): TGTGCCAGCAGCTTGGAAGGGACAGGGGGGAAGACCCAGTACTTC. It codes for CASSLEGTGGKTQYF.

The chain recombines TRBV5-5 with TRBJ2-7; 8 bases match TRBD2. With 5 bases clipped from V and 0 bases from J, the junction kept 10 bases outside the gene matches. The CDR3 has 16 amino acids. The germline V gene encodes CDR1 SGHKS and CDR2 YYEKEE (reference sequence). CDR3 residues: CASRKSSGSSSYEQYF. The CDR3 coding sequence is TGTGCCAGCAGGAAGTCTAGCGGGTCGAGCTCCTACGAGCAGTACTTC.

V is TRBV11-2 and J is TRBJ2-1; 14 bases align to TRBD2. Germline V lookup: CDR1 SGHAT, CDR2 FQNNGV. Trimming took 5 bases from V and 9 from J; bases not matched to a gene: 6. There are 15 residues in the CDR3. CDR3 sequence reads: CASSTTSGRAREQFF. In DNA form, the CDR3 reads TGTGCCAGCAGCACGACTAGCGGGAGGGCCCGTGAGCAGTTCTTC. Combining the CDR3 with reference TRBV11-2 and TRBJ2-1 gives the whole variable domain EAGVAQSPRYKIIEKRQSVAFWCNPISGHATLYWYQQILGQGPKLLIQFQNNGVVDDSQLPKDRFSAERLKGVDSTLKIQPAKLEDSAVYLCASSTTSGRAREQFFGPGTRLTVL.